This TCR beta chain was sequenced in a study of cytomegalovirus exposure and HLA in healthy donors. The CDR3 loop spans 14 amino acids. Trimming pared 0 bases from V and 6 bases from J, leaving 10 bases between. Per the germline V gene, CDR1 is SGDLS and CDR2 is YYNGEE. Study results and limitations: A list of approximately 160 TCR beta chains associated with cytomegalovirus was given.

Note on this clone: Its matching antigen is unknown.

Method: immunoSEQ multiplex PCR; TCRdb's copy keeps in-frame clones and lacks some. Found here are about 130,000 clones, around 96% of them singletons; the top ten hold about 1.8%. V usage is TRBV9 and J usage is TRBJ1-5; no clear D gene. Sequencing was done on a sample of PBMCs. The receptor was derived from a young man in good health and CMV-seronegative. The CDR3 here is CASSVALEGQPQHF. CDR3 coding DNA: TGTGCCAGCAGCGTAGCTCTTGAGGGTCAGCCCCAGCATTTT.